A selection of T cell receptor beta chains follows, all from one sample in a study of identical twins. In TCRdb, the 5' RACE reads were re-called with MiXCR into one record per CDR3 protein. The profile shows about 520,000 distinct CDR3 sequences, about 20% of them singletons. These data were likewise used in another study, on T cells expressing NK-cell markers.

Specimen: CD4+ T cells sorted from blood. The receptors were sampled from a woman aged 18 to 35 in good health. The CDR3 runs from the conserved cysteine through the conserved F or W. The D gene is left open where the match is weak. Clone size appears in some rows only: once, few, many, or a class for an expanded clone.

j_gene | v_gene | d_gene | abundance | CDR3aa | CDR3nt
TRBJ2-1 | TRBV12-3/TRBV12-4 | TRBD2 | many | CASTFTSGSYNEQFF | TGTGCCAGCACTTTTACTAGCGGGAGCTACAATGAGCAGTTCTTC
TRBJ2-1 | TRBV7-2 | TRBD2 | NA | CASSLGTLAGAHEQFF | TGTGCCAGCAGCTTAGGAACCCTAGCGGGAGCACACGAGCAGTTCTTC
TRBJ1-2 | TRBV27 | NA | few | CASSFLDSEGYTF | TGTGCCAGCAGTTTTTTGGATTCTGAAGGCTACACCTTC
TRBJ1-5 | TRBV20-1 | NA | many | CSAIRDPSRNQPQHF | TGCAGTGCTATCAGGGACCCTTCCCGAAATCAGCCCCAGCATTTT
TRBJ2-7 | TRBV5-1 | TRBD1 | NA | CASSPGQGNEQYF | TGCGCCAGCAGCCCCGGACAGGGAAACGAGCAGTACTTC
TRBJ2-7 | TRBV9 | TRBD1 | NA | CASSPQGQPAYEQYF | TGTGCCAGCAGCCCCCAGGGACAGCCTGCCTACGAGCAGTACTTC
TRBJ2-5 | TRBV6-6 | TRBD2 | NA | CASMRGGGVTQYF | TGTGCCAGCATGCGCGGGGGTGGTGTGACCCAGTACTTC
TRBJ2-6 | TRBV19 | NA | NA | CASSGGGGANVLTF | TGTGCCAGTAGCGGGGGTGGAGGGGCCAACGTCCTGACTTTC
TRBJ2-7 | TRBV29-1 | TRBD2 | few | CSVVYKSREYFEQYF | TGCAGCGTTGTTTATAAGTCGCGGGAGTATTTCGAGCAGTACTTC
TRBJ1-6 | TRBV21-1 | NA | NA | CASSKDPGTAPLHF | TGTGCCAGCAGCAAAGACCCGGGCACGGCACCCCTCCACTTT
TRBJ1-2 | TRBV6-1 | TRBD1 | NA | CASSPPGTGGYGYTF | TGTGCCAGCAGCCCACCTGGGACAGGGGGCTATGGCTACACCTTC
TRBJ2-7 | TRBV20-1 | TRBD2 | few | CSAPSGRRGYEQYF | TGCAGTGCTCCTAGCGGGAGACGTGGGTACGAGCAGTACTTC
TRBJ2-2 | TRBV29-1 | TRBD2 | few | CSVGHGGSNTGELFF | TGCAGCGTTGGGCACGGGGGGTCGAACACCGGGGAGCTGTTTTTT
TRBJ2-5 | TRBV5-4 | NA | once | CASRLGVGRTGKETQYF | TGTGCCAGCAGGTTAGGTGTCGGGAGAACTGGAAAAGAGACCCAGTACTTC
TRBJ2-5 | TRBV20-1 | TRBD2 | NA | CSAVGGREGETQYF | TGCAGTGCTGTCGGGGGGAGAGAGGGGGAGACCCAGTACTTC
TRBJ1-4 | TRBV5-1 | TRBD1 | NA | CASSFQGAQEKLFF | TGCGCCAGCAGCTTTCAGGGGGCTCAGGAAAAACTGTTTTTT
TRBJ2-5 | TRBV7-9 | TRBD2 | NA | CASSLTGGSETQYF | TGTGCCAGCAGCTTAACGGGGGGATCAGAGACCCAGTACTTC
TRBJ2-7 | TRBV3-1 | NA | many | CASSQPTGPSGEQYF | TGTGCCAGCAGCCAACCAACAGGGCCGTCCGGAGAGCAGTACTTC
TRBJ2-2 | TRBV20-1 | TRBD2 | few | CSASHASGRVAGELFF | TGCAGTGCTAGTCACGCTAGCGGGAGGGTAGCCGGGGAGCTGTTTTTT
TRBJ2-7 | TRBV7-9 | NA | few | CASSPRAGGAYEQYF | TGTGCCAGCAGCCCCCGGGCAGGGGGGGCGTACGAGCAGTACTTC
TRBJ2-7 | TRBV10-3 | TRBD2 | NA | CATPPGLAANEQYF | TGTGCCACTCCCCCGGGACTAGCGGCGAACGAGCAGTACTTC
TRBJ2-1 | TRBV9 | TRBD2 | NA | CASSHNRAGVSYNEQFF | TGTGCCAGCAGCCACAATAGAGCGGGAGTCTCCTACAATGAGCAGTTCTTC
TRBJ2-2 | TRBV30 | NA | few | CAWSVSAAGELFF | TGTGCCTGGAGTGTAAGCGCGGCCGGGGAGCTGTTTTTT
TRBJ2-1 | TRBV12-3/TRBV12-4 | TRBD2 | few | CASSLGGARSKQFF | TGTGCCAGCAGCCTCGGGGGGGCTCGAAGTAAGCAGTTCTTC
TRBJ2-6 | TRBV28 | NA | NA | CASSLVQGSSGANVLTF | TGTGCCAGCAGTTTAGTCCAGGGGAGCTCTGGGGCCAACGTCCTGACTTTC
TRBJ1-5 | TRBV20-1 | TRBD1 | NA | CSANRDRGGQPQHF | TGCAGTGCCAACAGGGACAGGGGAGGACAGCCCCAGCATTTT